This TCR beta chain is from a study of shared clonotypes between healthy human individuals. Execution of the assay was at deep level. Each cell subset's genomic DNA was divided evenly among several immunoSEQ plates. The data were produced by immunoSEQ multiplex PCR, yet TCRdb's version contains in-frame clones alone and is incomplete. The table lists under 850,000 clones, roughly 92% of them singletons. Study observations and caveats: Larger richness was generally estimated for naive than memory subsets.

Comments on this clone: Its cognate antigen is unknown.

Naive CD8 isolation took CD45RO-negative cells positively selected for CCR7 and excluded terminally differentiated effector memory CD45RA+ cells. V lost 3 bases, J lost 0 bases, and 7 bases stayed unmatched. Germline V CDR1 and CDR2: MGHRA, YSYEKL. The CDR3 covers 17 residues. The source of this sequence is a man between 25 and 39 years old in good health. Material for sequencing was naive CD8+ T cells sorted from blood. This rearrangement joins TRBV4-1 to TRBJ1-4; 7 bases agree with TRBD1. The CDR3 loop reads CASSHGTAIATNEKLFF. CDR3 bases: TGCGCCAGCAGCCACGGGACAGCTATAGCAACTAATGAAAAACTGTTTTTT.